The T cell receptor beta chain under discussion was sequenced for a study of radiation and T cells in renal cell carcinoma. Overall study context: Nephrectomy followed 15 Gy stereotactic body radiation by 4 weeks.

Study findings and constraints: Top tumor clonotypes rose in blood 2 weeks post-radiation, then contracted. Baseline intratumoral clonotype presence is unknown without pretreatment biopsies.

As for this clone: Its antigen is unidentified.

Profiling relied on immunoSEQ multiplex PCR, and the TCRdb table lists in-frame clones only, not all of them. The sample holds more than 95,000 clones, around 80% seen once. Stated time point: baseline pretreatment blood. Treatment meaning: 15 Gy SBRT to primary tumor, nephrectomy 4 weeks later. After SBRT, blood was collected at 2 and 4 weeks, plus baseline. Source: blood, taken from a patient whose treatment included radiotherapy and nephrectomy. This TCR came from a woman in her sixties with renal cell carcinoma.

CDR3 residues: CAWDRGRRGQPQHF. CDR3 bases: TGTGCCTGGGACAGGGGGCGCAGGGGGCAGCCCCAGCATTTT. The chain uses TRBV30 and TRBJ1-5; 10 bases agree with TRBD1. Per germline, CDR1 GTSNPN and CDR2 SVGIG (reference sequence). The CDR3 totals 14 residues. V trimming: 5 bases; J trimming: 7 bases; junction bases outside the gene matches: 8.